This T cell receptor (beta chain) stems from a study of T cell responses to AZD1222 COVID-19 vaccine. The overall study: Second-dose intervals near 4 or 12 weeks were combined. Overall study results and limits: Vaccine-related CD4 TCRs covered spike, predominating at 160-218 and 743-854. Without day 14 samples, only post-peak T cell repertoires were studied. Reportedly, close to half of spike-specific TCRs are directed against unmutated variant regions.

Trimming cost V 7 bases and J 2 bases, with 15 bases left between them. Germline V CDR1 and CDR2: SNHLY, FYNNEI. CDR3 length: 14 residues. This clone was observed a single time. Its antigen is unknown. The method was immunoSEQ multiplex PCR; TCRdb's version includes in-frame clones alone and lacks a portion of them. Of approximately 120,000 clones listed, over 80% were seen once; the top ten hold 7% to 9%. The source is an adult in good health. Source: peripheral blood, taken on day 0 of AZD1222 vaccination. V and J are TRBV2 and TRBJ2-7, with D maybe TRBD1 (5 bases). CDR3 region: CASNEQGSTYEQYF. CDR3 coding DNA: TGTGCCAGCAACGAGCAGGGATCTACCTACGAGCAGTACTTC.